A single T cell receptor beta chain is shown here with its context. Antigen unknown. Conventional CD4 T cells were sorted as CD4+CD127+ cells. Methods used by the authors: Pooled conventional T cells gave 95,000 to 120,000 patient and some 150,000 donor TCRbeta sequences. TCRdb keeps only in-frame clones here, not all; method: immunoSEQ multiplex PCR. The V and J calls and clone size were taken over from that table, and D and trimming were inferred from the DNA. This sample yields tens of thousands of clones, of which 96% are seen a single time; 0.22% belongs to the top ten. The data originate from a study of B cell selection in AIRE deficiency. General study findings and limits: Tconv and Treg cells from AIRE-deficient patients resembled healthy donors in TCRBV usage, CDR3 length and diversity.

This CDR3 has 14 amino acids. CDR1 is SGHTA and CDR2 is FQGTGA in the germline V gene. The V end was cut by 4 bases, the J end by 2 bases, with 6 bases between. This TCR came from a human donor in good health. The sample taken for sequencing was CD4+CD127+ conventional T cells sorted from PBMCs. The V call is TRBV7-3, the J call TRBJ2-6; maybe TRBD2 (6 bases). The CDR3 region is CASSSGAGANVLTF. The CDR3, as DNA: TGTGCCAGCAGCTCGGGAGCTGGGGCCAACGTCCTGACTTTC.